This T cell receptor (beta chain) originates from a study of graft-versus-host responses after intestinal transplantation. Across the study: Recipients got multivisceral, liver-intestinal, or isolated intestinal transplants. Whole-study findings and limits: High graft-versus-host to host-versus-graft clonal ratios were found in allografts of patients who had graft-donor T cell macrochimerism. Detected in recipient marrow were GvH clones, some of which were first observed in ileum or blood.

Intraepithelial and lamina propria lymphocytes were released after the graft tissue was processed. Germline V gives CDR1 MNHEY, CDR2 SMNVEV (reference sequence). Trimming stripped 2 bases from V and 2 bases from J, with 8 bases between. CDR3 size: 14 residues. Profiled with immunoSEQ multiplex PCR; TCRdb holds only in-frame clones, not every one. The data contain about 9,800 clones, approximately 81% of them singletons. On this clone: Its antigen is not known.

This sequence originates from a human patient who received an intestinal transplant, so some T cells may come from the graft donor. This chain connects TRBV27 to TRBJ2-3; no firm D call. The sample here was ileum tissue, taken less than 550 days after intestinal transplant. Here the CDR3 reads CASSLRTFTDTQYF. The CDR3 nucleotides are TGTGCCAGCAGTTTAAGGACCTTCACAGATACGCAGTATTTT.